What follows are 26 T cell receptor beta chains derived from one specimen sequenced in a study of cytomegalovirus exposure and HLA in healthy donors. PCR amplification relied on 60 Vbeta primers (plus 13 Jbeta primers). The method was immunoSEQ multiplex PCR; TCRdb's version includes in-frame clones alone and lacks a portion of them. The sample lists around 160,000 clones, 75% occurring once. Sequencing input: PBMCs. All receptors come from a male donor in good health and CMV-seronegative.

CDR3 coding DNA: TGTGCCAGCAGCTTGGACAGGGACTATGGCTACACCTTC. Protein product: CASSLDRDYGYTF. The V and J genes are TRBV11-2 and TRBJ1-2, with 8 bases fitting TRBD1. The CDR3 is made up of 13 amino acids. J gave up 3 bases and V 3 bases, and 0 bases lay outside the gene matches. CDR1 and CDR2 (germline): SGHAT, FQNNGV.

The chain has TRBV5-5 and TRBJ1-6; 10 bases agree with TRBD1. V lost 1 base, J lost 9 bases, and 10 bases stayed unmatched. This CDR3 region has 17 residues. Germline lookup yields CDR1 SGHKS and CDR2 YYEKEE (reference sequence). CDR3 sequence: CASSLPGQGMGGSPLHF. As DNA, the CDR3 is TGTGCCAGCAGCTTGCCGGGACAGGGGATGGGGGGTTCACCCCTCCACTTT.

The CDR3 here is CASSSTPLGGDTQYF. The CDR3 DNA sequence: TGTGCCAGCAGTTCGACTCCGCTTGGGGGGGATACGCAGTATTTT. The rearrangement uses TRBV7-2 and TRBJ2-3, with D possibly matching TRBD2 (6 bases). Looked up from germline, CDR1 is SGHTA and CDR2 is FQGNSA. Trimming took off 6 bases at V and 6 bases at J, with 19 bases between the two ends. The CDR3 is 15 residues long.

This clone has a handful of counts. The rearrangement joins TRBV6-5 to TRBJ2-5; 9 bases align to TRBD1. TRBJ2-7 matches the DNA end more closely, so the J call is doubtful. Germline V lookup: CDR1 MNHEY, CDR2 SVGAGI. This CDR3 comprises 13 residues. The CDR3 is CASRGTGPYEQYF. In DNA form, the CDR3 reads TGTGCCAGCAGGGGGACAGGGCCCTACGAGCAGTACTTC.

The CDR3 spells CASSLVPGLLETQYF. CDR3 nucleotides: TGCGCCAGCAGCTTGGTCCCGGGACTCTTAGAGACCCAGTACTTC. This chain uses TRBV5-1 with TRBJ2-5; a possible D gene is TRBD2 (6 bases). The CDR3 runs to 15 residues. Per the germline V gene, CDR1 is SGHRS and CDR2 is YFSETQ. The germline V and J ends were trimmed by 0 bases and 4 bases, with 13 bases remaining between them.

The rearrangement links TRBV18 to TRBJ1-1; D gene uncertain. The germline V and J ends were trimmed by 3 bases and 0 bases, with 5 bases remaining between them. Germline-derived CDR1 and CDR2 are KGHSH and LQKENI. This CDR3 has 13 amino acids. CDR3 region: CASSPEMNTEAFF. The CDR3 region has the DNA TGTGCCAGCTCACCCGAGATGAACACTGAAGCTTTCTTT.

The V gene is TRBV19, the J gene TRBJ2-1; tentatively, D is TRBD1 (5 bases). Germline V gives CDR1 LNHDA, CDR2 SQIVND (reference sequence). The CDR3 has 15 amino acids. V gave up 1 base and J gave up 6 bases, with 13 bases separating them. The CDR3 spells CASSIGGVLVNEQFF. The CDR3 DNA reads as TGTGCCAGTAGTATAGGGGGCGTCTTGGTCAATGAGCAGTTCTTC. Filled out from reference TRBV19 and TRBJ2-1, the complete variable domain reads DGGITQSPKYLFRKEGQNVTLSCEQNLNHDAMYWYRQDPGQGLRLIYYSQIVNDFQKGDIAEGYSVSREKKESFPLTVTSAQKNPTAFYLCASSIGGVLVNEQFFGPGTRLTVL.

The chain joins TRBV29-1 to TRBJ1-6; 7 bases are a match to TRBD1. J gave up 7 bases and V 6 bases, and 6 bases lay outside the gene matches. This CDR3 has 13 amino acids. From germline, CDR1 is SQVTM and CDR2 ANQGSEA. The CDR3 DNA follows: TGCAGCGTAGCTGGACAGGAGAATTCACCCCTCCACTTT. Protein: CSVAGQENSPLHF.

The gene calls are TRBV11-1 and TRBJ2-7, with 10 positions matching TRBD1. V dropped 2 bases and J dropped 3; count of bases not matched to a gene: 10. The CDR3 sequence is 17 residues long. CDR1 SGHAT and CDR2 FQDESV come from the germline V gene (reference sequence). Here the CDR3 reads CASSLSDRGVIIYEQYF. The CDR3 bases are TGTGCCAGCAGCTTATCGGACAGGGGGGTGATAATCTACGAGCAGTACTTC. Using reference TRBV11-1 and TRBJ2-7 for the parts outside the CDR3, the full variable domain is EAEVAQSPRYKITEKSQAVAFWCDPISGHATLYWYRQILGQGPELLVQFQDESVVDDSQLPKDRFSAERLKGVDSTLKIQPAELGDSAMYLCASSLSDRGVIIYEQYFGPGTRLTVT.

This chain joins TRBV9 and TRBJ1-5, with D unclear. CDR3 length equals 15 residues. From germline, CDR1 is SGDLS and CDR2 YYNGEE. The ends were cut back, 3 bases at V and 0 bases at J, with 10 bases in the middle. CDR3 sequence: CASSEDGLSNQPQHF. The CDR3 DNA follows: TGTGCCAGCAGCGAAGACGGACTTAGCAATCAGCCCCAGCATTTT.

This clone was picked up a small number of times. The chain joins TRBV28 to TRBJ1-2; the match to TRBD1 covers 12 bases. This CDR3 contains 16 residues. The J segment lost 6 bases and the V segment lost 5 bases, leaving 10 bases of the junction unmatched. Germline V gives CDR1 MDHEN, CDR2 SYDVKM. CDR3 protein: CASSPPGTGGSDGYTF. CDR3 in DNA: TGTGCCAGCAGTCCCCCTGGGACAGGGGGCTCGGATGGCTACACCTTC.

The CDR3 spells CASSARENQPQHF. In nucleotides, the CDR3 is TGCGCCAGCAGCGCCCGGGAGAATCAGCCCCAGCATTTT. This chain uses TRBV5-1 with TRBJ1-5; D remains unclear. Between the trimmed V and J ends, which lost 4 bases and 4 bases, there was a span of 9 bases. There are 13 residues in the CDR3. From germline, CDR1 is SGHRS and CDR2 YFSETQ.

The chain combines TRBV30 with TRBJ1-2; D not resolved. The germline gives CDR1 GTSNPN, CDR2 SVGIG (reference sequence). V was trimmed by 4 bases and J by 8 bases, leaving 14 bases between them. The CDR3 runs 12 residues. CDR3 in DNA: TGTGCCTGGAAGTGGGAGCGGCGAGGCTACACCTTC. It codes for CAWKWERRGYTF.

In this sample, this clone turned up once. The CDR3 DNA follows: TGCGCCAGCAGCTTGATCGGACAGGGGGCCGCTGAAGCTTTCTTT. This encodes CASSLIGQGAAEAFF. The gene calls are TRBV5-1 and TRBJ1-1, with 11 bases that match TRBD1. CDR3 size: 15 residues. With 1 base clipped from V and 6 bases from J, the junction kept 5 bases outside the gene matches. From germline, CDR1 is SGHRS and CDR2 YFSETQ.

The chain combines TRBV4-1 with TRBJ2-4; 13 bases are shared with TRBD2. The germline V gene encodes CDR1 MGHRA and CDR2 YSYEKL. The CDR3 has 17 residues. J gave up 1 base and V 0 bases, and 0 bases lay outside the gene matches. This chain's CDR3 is CASSQETSGGAKNIQYF. CDR3 nucleotides: TGCGCCAGCAGCCAAGAGACTAGCGGGGGGGCCAAAAACATTCAGTACTTC.

This clone was picked up one time. The V gene is TRBV7-6, the J gene TRBJ2-2; D not certain. V lost 1 base and J 7 bases, leaving 4 bases between the germline ends. The CDR3 has 12 amino acids. Looked up from germline, CDR1 is SGHVS and CDR2 is FNYEAQ. The CDR3: CASSLVDGELFF. CDR3 nucleotides: TGTGCCAGCAGCTTAGTAGACGGGGAGCTGTTTTTT.

This chain links TRBV19 with TRBJ2-2; 9 bases align to TRBD1. This CDR3 has 16 residues. CDR1 is LNHDA, CDR2 SQIVND, per germline (reference sequence). V lost 6 bases and J lost 6; bases outside the gene matches: 11. Here the CDR3 reads CASRGGQGNWAGELFF. In DNA form, the CDR3 reads TGTGCCAGTAGAGGGGGACAGGGTAATTGGGCCGGGGAGCTGTTTTTT.

The rearrangement joins TRBV4-1 to TRBJ2-1; TRBD2 agrees at 9 bases. Germline V CDR1 and CDR2: MGHRA, YSYEKL. The trim removed 4 bases at V and 5 bases at J, leaving 6 bases unmatched. The CDR3 is 15 residues long. Here the CDR3 reads CASSRGSSGDNEQFF. CDR3 sequence (DNA): TGCGCCAGCAGCCGAGGTTCTAGCGGGGACAATGAGCAGTTCTTC.

J is TRBJ2-1 and V is TRBV28, with D possibly matching TRBD2 (6 bases). The V gene lost 9 bases and the J gene lost 4 bases, with 13 bases spanning the gap. CDR3 length: 13 amino acids. Germline assignment: CDR1 MDHEN and CDR2 SYDVKM. CDR3 protein: CASFSGLYNEQFF. The CDR3 bases are TGTGCCAGTTTTAGCGGTTTGTACAATGAGCAGTTCTTC.

The rearrangement links TRBV4-2 to TRBJ2-3; 10 bases are shared with TRBD2. With V trimmed by 2 bases and J by 2 bases, 16 bases remained unmatched. This CDR3 has 20 residues. Germline-derived CDR1 and CDR2 are LGHNA and YNFKEQ. CDR3 region: CASSQKIPITAGGSTDTQYF. The CDR3 DNA reads as TGTGCCAGCAGCCAAAAGATACCAATCACAGCGGGGGGGTCCACAGATACGCAGTATTTT.

The J gene is TRBJ1-6, the V gene TRBV27; possibly TRBD1 for D (6 bases). Deletions cut 7 bases from V and 10 bases from J, with 17 bases between. Germline V CDR1 and CDR2: MNHEY, SMNVEV (reference sequence). This CDR3 is 14 amino acids long. The CDR3 sequence is CASTRTESRSPLHF. DNA of the CDR3: TGTGCCAGCACCAGGACAGAGAGTAGATCACCCCTCCACTTT.

In the case of this clone: Given the absence of the conserved phenylalanine or tryptophan at the CDR3 end, a read error is likely. The V call is TRBV5-1, the J call TRBJ2-7; TRBD2 is a possible D gene (5 bases). The CDR3 spans 12 residues. Trimming cost V 2 bases and J 5 bases, with 8 bases left between them. From germline, CDR1 is SGHRS and CDR2 YFSETQ. The chain's CDR3 is CASSFEGDEQYL. The CDR3, as DNA: TGCGCCAGCAGCTTTGAGGGTGACGAGCAGTACCTC.

This clone was seen only a few times. This chain links TRBV5-1 with TRBJ2-6; 13 nucleotides agree with TRBD2. V lost 4 bases to trimming and J lost 1 base; unmatched junction nucleotides: 5. The germline V gene encodes CDR1 SGHRS and CDR2 YFSETQ. This CDR3 spans 18 amino acids. Here the CDR3 reads CASSPRTSGSSGANVLTF. The CDR3 nucleotides are TGCGCCAGCAGCCCAAGGACTAGCGGGAGTTCTGGGGCCAACGTCCTGACTTTC.

CDR3 bases: TGTGCCAGCAGCCAGGACAGGGGGATCAATCAGCCCCAGCATTTT. Amino acid sequence: CASSQDRGINQPQHF. The V gene is TRBV7-2, the J gene TRBJ1-5; 10 bases match TRBD1. The CDR3 is made up of 15 amino acids. Per germline, CDR1 SGHTA and CDR2 FQGNSA. V was pared by 5 bases and J by 3 bases, with 4 bases of the junction left unmatched.

The rearrangement joins TRBV2 to TRBJ1-5; the match to TRBD1 covers 8 bases. There are 15 residues in the CDR3. The germline V gene encodes CDR1 SNHLY and CDR2 FYNNEI. Trimming took 4 bases from V and 3 from J; bases not matched to a gene: 5. The CDR3 bases are TGTGCCAGCAGTGGGACAGGGCGCTCCAATCAGCCCCAGCATTTT. It yields the protein CASSGTGRSNQPQHF.

This clone was recorded a few times. This CDR3 reads CASSEMVLSSYNEQFF. The CDR3, as DNA: TGTGCCAGCAGTGAGATGGTCCTGAGCTCCTACAATGAGCAGTTCTTC. The chain recombines TRBV6-1 with TRBJ2-1; D gene uncertain. The V and J ends lost 3 bases and 0 bases respectively, with 12 bases between them. The CDR3 is 16 residues long. Germline V gene lookup returns CDR1 MNHNS and CDR2 SASEGT.